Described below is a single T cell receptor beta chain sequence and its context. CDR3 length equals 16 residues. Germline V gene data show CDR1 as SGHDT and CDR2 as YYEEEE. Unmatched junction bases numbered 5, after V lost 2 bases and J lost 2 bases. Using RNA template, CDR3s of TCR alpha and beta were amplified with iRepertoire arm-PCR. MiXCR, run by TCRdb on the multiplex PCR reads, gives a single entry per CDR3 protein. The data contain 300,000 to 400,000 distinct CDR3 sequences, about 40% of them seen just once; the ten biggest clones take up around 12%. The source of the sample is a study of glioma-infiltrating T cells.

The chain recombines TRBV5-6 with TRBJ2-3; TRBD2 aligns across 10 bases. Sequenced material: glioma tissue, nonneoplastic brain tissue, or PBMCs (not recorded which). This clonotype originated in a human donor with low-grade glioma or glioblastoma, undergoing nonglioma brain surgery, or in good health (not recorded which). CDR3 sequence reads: CASSLFSGGYTDTQYF. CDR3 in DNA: TGTGCCAGCAGCTTATTTAGCGGGGGGTACACAGATACGCAGTATTTT.